The sequence of this T cell receptor beta chain was determined in a study of molecular identifiers for immune sequencing clone quantification. Across the study: Five portions were made in replicates from RNA of around 20,000 or 100,000 naive CD8 cells, and four underwent sequencing.

Libraries of naive CD8 cells were prepared from 20,000 to 1,000,000 sorted cells using 10%, 30% or 50% RNA. CD8+CD4-CCR7+CD45RA+ sorting gave the naive CD8 T cells. The study's findings and limits: Barcode collisions between identical TCR molecules could shrink estimates of highly expanded clone sizes.

MiXCR, applied by TCRdb to the PCR reads, yields one record per CDR3 protein. The data hold 300,000 to 400,000 distinct CDR3 sequences, with about 21% observed a single time. This clonotype was recorded at least ten times. Its matching antigen is unknown. The CDR3 has 14 residues. The ends were cut back, 3 bases at V and 4 bases at J, with 11 bases in the middle. Sequencing used naive CD8+ T cells from blood, with Jurkat cell RNA spiked in. Subset denoted: FACS-sorted CD8+CD4-CCR7+CD45RA+ naive T cells. The genes are TRBV12-3 or TRBV12-4 and TRBJ2-3, with TRBD1 as a possible D gene (5 bases). This TCR was recovered from a human donor in good health. Some libraries in this study had Jurkat cell RNA spiked in. CDR3 DNA: TGTGCCAGCAGTTTTCAGGGTTTGCCAGATACGCAGTATTTT. Translation: CASSFQGLPDTQYF.